The entry below gives a single T cell receptor (beta chain) sequence along with its context. Its antigen is as yet unknown. This sample was taken from a study of graft-versus-host responses after intestinal transplantation. Study background: Every recipient underwent anti-thymocyte globulin induction, then tacrolimus and steroids for roughly three years. Notes on the study in general: Peak GvH clone levels in circulation were associated with early post-transplant HvG declines. The study found high graft-versus-host to host-versus-graft clonal ratios in allografts of patients with graft-donor T cell macrochimerism. GvH clones detected in recipient marrow included some appearing first in ileum or blood.

Per the germline V gene, CDR1 is SGHTA and CDR2 is FQGNSA. V dropped 5 bases and J dropped 4; count of bases not matched to a gene: 8. The CDR3 is 16 amino acids. Generated by immunoSEQ multiplex PCR, the TCRdb table keeps only in-frame clones and is missing some. The sample has more than 85,000 clones, roughly 80% seen once. The TCR was taken from a human donor who received an intestinal transplant. V gene TRBV7-2 combines with J gene TRBJ1-5; 10 bases agree with TRBD1. Source: unstimulated CD4+ T cells sorted from spleen or lymph node cells, taken before intestinal transplant. CDR3 nucleotides: TGTGCCAGCAGCCGTTGGACAGGGGGTGGGAATCAGCCCCAGCATTTT. It specifies CASSRWTGGGNQPQHF.